A single sample gave rise to the 8 T cell receptor beta chains below, sequenced in a study of blood T cell repertoires in COVID-19. Libraries were prepared by immunoSEQ multiplex PCR; TCRdb keeps only in-frame clonotypes and omits some of them. The sample contains over 150,000 clones, about 80% of which appear only once. Sequenced: peripheral blood. These receptors all stem from a human donor with acute or convalescent COVID-19. The donor label of this sample is uncertain.

The V and J genes are TRBV24-1 and TRBJ2-3; D may be TRBD2 (6 bases). The CDR3 is 14 amino acids. The germline gives CDR1 KGHDR, CDR2 SFDVKD. With 7 bases removed from V and 0 bases from J, the gap between germline ends came to 10 bases. The chain's CDR3 is CATSLGGSTDTQYF. CDR3 bases: TGTGCCACCAGCTTGGGGGGTAGCACAGATACGCAGTATTTT.

This chain connects TRBV5-1 to TRBJ2-3; 10 nucleotides agree with TRBD2. Germline CDR1 and CDR2: SGHRS and YFSETQ. Unmatched junction bases numbered 2, after V lost 0 bases and J lost 4 bases. The CDR3 consists of 15 residues. The CDR3: CASSLGAGGSDTQYF. The CDR3 nucleotides are TGCGCCAGCAGCTTGGGAGCGGGAGGGTCAGATACGCAGTATTTT.

V usage is TRBV19 and J usage is TRBJ2-1, with TRBD2 matching 10 bases. The CDR3 covers 15 residues. CDR1 is LNHDA and CDR2 is SQIVND in the germline V gene (reference sequence). J gave up 0 bases and V 5 bases, and 1 base lay outside the gene matches. The CDR3, as DNA: TGTGCCAGTAGTCCTAGCGGGAGCTCCTACAATGAGCAGTTCTTC. Encoded protein: CASSPSGSSYNEQFF.

The chain is built from TRBV4-1 and TRBJ1-5; possible D gene TRBD1, 6 bases. CDR1 is MGHRA and CDR2 is YSYEKL in the germline V gene. V was clipped by 3 bases and J by 4 bases, with 10 bases between them. The CDR3 runs 14 residues. The CDR3 reads CASSHQDRNQPQHF. CDR3 nucleotides: TGCGCCAGCAGCCACCAGGACAGAAATCAGCCCCAGCATTTT.

The rearrangement joins TRBV6-6 to TRBJ1-5; D may be TRBD1 (6 bases). Germline CDR1 is MNHNY and CDR2 is SVGAGI (reference sequence). Trimming removed 10 bases at V and 4 bases at J, with 17 bases between. This CDR3 has 14 residues. DNA for the CDR3: TGTGCCACCCAGGGGCAGGGCAGGAATCAGCCCCAGCATTTT. Its translation: CATQGQGRNQPQHF.

The chain employs TRBV7-9 and TRBJ2-3; tentative D call: TRBD2 (6 bases). The CDR3 extends over 15 amino acids. The germline gives CDR1 SEHNR, CDR2 FQNEAQ (reference sequence). Between the trimmed V and J ends, which lost 4 bases and 2 bases, there was a span of 13 bases. CDR3 nucleotides: TGTGCCAGCAGCTCTCCGGCGGGGCTCACAGATACGCAGTATTTT. Its protein is CASSSPAGLTDTQYF. The entire variable domain, with the rest obtained from reference TRBV7-9 and TRBJ2-3, is as follows: DTGVSQNPRHKITKRGQNVTFRCDPISEHNRLYWYRQTLGQGPEFLTYFQNEAQLEKSRLLSDRFSAERPKGSFSTLEIQRTEQGDSAMYLCASSSPAGLTDTQYFGPGTRLTVL.

This clone was detected only once. This chain links TRBV28 with TRBJ2-7; 8 bases line up with TRBD1. The V segment lost 6 bases and the J segment 7 bases; nucleotides outside the gene matches: 14. Germline loops: CDR1 MDHEN, CDR2 SYDVKM. The CDR3 spans 15 residues. DNA of the CDR3: TGTGCCAGCAGCCTTAGGACAGGGAGCTTTACGGAGCAGTACTTC. Translated, it gives CASSLRTGSFTEQYF.

J is TRBJ1-2 and V is TRBV5-4, with a tentative D call TRBD1 (6 bases). Trimming shortened V by 0 bases and J by 2 bases, and 11 bases separated the two germline ends. CDR3 length equals 15 residues. Germline values: CDR1 SGHNT, CDR2 YYREEE (reference sequence). The CDR3 nucleotides are TGTGCCAGCAGCTTGGCAGGGGCCCCCAACTATGGCTACACCTTC. Its translation is CASSLAGAPNYGYTF.